This paragraph covers one T cell receptor (beta chain) sequence. The antigen is not known. The data originate from a study of CD4+ T cells in melanoma. The study, taken as a whole, reports: In melanoma, neoantigen-specific CD4+ T cells reportedly differed in differentiation state. CD8+ T cell, macrophage and B cell function reportedly correlated with neoantigen-specific CD4+ T cells.

CDR1 and CDR2 from the germline V gene are SGDLS and YYNGEE. The CDR3 has 13 residues. Losses at the gene ends were 0 bases for V and 6 bases for J; bases not matched to a gene: 3. TCRdb keeps only in-frame clones here, not all; method: immunoSEQ multiplex PCR. The sample yields approximately 110,000 clones, around 92% seen once. The chain links TRBV9 to TRBJ2-7, with 7 positions matching TRBD1. Sequenced input: peripheral blood. The clonotype was recovered from a human donor with melanoma. The CDR3 sequence is CASSVAQGPEQYF. In nucleotides, the CDR3 is TGTGCCAGCAGCGTAGCACAGGGGCCCGAGCAGTACTTC.